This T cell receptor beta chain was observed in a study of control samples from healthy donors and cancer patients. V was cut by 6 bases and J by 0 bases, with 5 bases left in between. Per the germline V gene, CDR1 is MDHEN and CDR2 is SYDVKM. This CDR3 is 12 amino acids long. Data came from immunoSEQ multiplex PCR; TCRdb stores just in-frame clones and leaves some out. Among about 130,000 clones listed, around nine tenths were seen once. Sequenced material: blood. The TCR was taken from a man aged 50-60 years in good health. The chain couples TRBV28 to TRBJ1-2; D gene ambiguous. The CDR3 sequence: CASSLSNYGYTF. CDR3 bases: TGTGCCAGCAGCCTCTCTAACTATGGCTACACCTTC.